One T cell receptor (beta chain) is described in this entry. The antigen remains undetermined. This CDR3 is 13 amino acids long. CDR1 LGHDT and CDR2 YNNKEL come from the germline V gene (reference sequence). Trimming pared 0 bases from V and 9 bases from J, leaving 11 bases between. The data were taken from a study of T cell responses to AZD1222 COVID-19 vaccine. Study-level findings and limits: Clonal diversity was possibly underestimated; the donors were predominantly white British and more often female. When two AZD1222 doses had been given, Spike-specific TCR breadth and depth rose. Vaccine-associated CD4 TCRs spanned spike, dominant at 160-218 and 743-854.

TCRdb's copy holds only in-frame clones and misses some; the assay was immunoSEQ multiplex PCR. This table holds around 130,000 clones, 80% to 90% found once. This clonotype originated in an adult in good health. This chain joins TRBV3-1 (or the pseudogene TRBV3-2) and TRBJ1-1; D remains unclear. The sample was peripheral blood, taken on day 0 of AZD1222 vaccination. The CDR3 sequence is CASSQEFGRQAFF. The DNA for the CDR3 is TGTGCCAGCAGCCAAGAGTTCGGGAGACAAGCTTTCTTT.